The TCR beta chain under discussion was sequenced for a study of cytomegalovirus exposure and HLA in healthy donors. Findings and limits, study-wide: Reports described diagnosis of cytomegalovirus status by the classifier as highly specific and sensitive. Rarity held for most TCR sequences, but there were some public TCRs that occurred in many donors. The authors enumerated around 150 TCR beta chains as linked to cytomegalovirus.

Donors were ostensibly healthy at sampling, although undocumented immune exposures were probable. It was with 60 Vbeta and 13 Jbeta primers that the PCR ran. The assay was immunoSEQ multiplex PCR, and TCRdb's table has in-frame clones only and misses some. This table holds approximately 140,000 clones, roughly four fifths found once. Germline V gene data show CDR1 as SGHTA and CDR2 as FQGTGA. The J segment lost 6 bases and the V segment lost 1 base, leaving 12 bases of the junction unmatched. The CDR3 contains 18 residues. Notes on this clone: The antigen is not known.

The J gene is TRBJ2-2, the V gene TRBV7-3, with 9 bases matching TRBD2. The sequencing input was PBMCs. The origin of this receptor is a woman aged 40 to 49 in good health and CMV-seropositive. The CDR3 DNA reads TGTGCCAGCAGCTTAAAGGCGGGGGGGGTTACGTCGGCCGGGGAGCTGTTTTTT. This translates into CASSLKAGGVTSAGELFF.